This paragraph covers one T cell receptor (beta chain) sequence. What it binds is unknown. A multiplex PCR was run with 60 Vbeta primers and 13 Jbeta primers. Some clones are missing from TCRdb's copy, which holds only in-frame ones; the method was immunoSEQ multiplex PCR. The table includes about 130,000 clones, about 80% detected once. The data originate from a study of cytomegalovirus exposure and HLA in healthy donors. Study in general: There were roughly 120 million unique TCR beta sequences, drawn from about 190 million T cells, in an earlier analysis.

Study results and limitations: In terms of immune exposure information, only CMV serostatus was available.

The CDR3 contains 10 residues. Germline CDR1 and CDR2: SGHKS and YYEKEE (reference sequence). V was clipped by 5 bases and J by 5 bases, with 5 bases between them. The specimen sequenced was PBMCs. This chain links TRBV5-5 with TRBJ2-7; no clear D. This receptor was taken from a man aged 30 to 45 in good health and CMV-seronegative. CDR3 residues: CASRFNEQYF. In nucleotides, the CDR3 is TGTGCCAGCAGGTTTAACGAGCAGTACTTC.